This T cell receptor beta chain came from a study of identical twins. Study-level points and caveats: Shared out-of-frame alpha sequences (those common to twins) showed excess low generation probability.

The CDR3 is 13 amino acids. Trimming removed 5 bases from V and 6 bases from J; junction bases left unmatched: 6. Germline loops: CDR1 DFQATT, CDR2 SNEGSKA (reference sequence). Only healthy Caucasians were enrolled as donors. Unique molecular identifiers were in the cDNA, with template-switch universal primer binding. TCRdb reanalysed the 5' RACE reads using MiXCR and keeps one entry per CDR3 protein. This repertoire shows more than 350,000 distinct CDR3 sequences, 8.5% to 10% found once; its top ten account for approximately 9.3%. Turning to this clonotype: As yet, its antigen is unknown.

The clonotype originates from a woman between 50 and 59 years old in good health. The sample taken for sequencing was naive T cells sorted from blood. The rearrangement joins TRBV20-1 to TRBJ2-1; 8 bases are shared with TRBD2. The CDR3 region has the DNA TGCAGTGCTCCGGGACTAGGCCGCAATGAGCAGTTCTTC. This gives the protein CSAPGLGRNEQFF.